This T cell receptor beta chain is drawn from a study of PD-1 blockade in mismatch repair-deficient tumors. Study at large: Enrolled about 2012-2016, patients had progressing, pretreated mismatch repair-deficient cancers of approximately 13 types. Overall study findings and caveats: Tumor-resident clones, often undetectable pretreatment in blood, expanded then contracted after pembrolizumab.

Sequencing was performed with immunoSEQ multiplex PCR; in TCRdb, only in-frame clones are kept and a portion is missing. The table lists tens of thousands of clones, about 82% of them singletons, with over 4.5% in the top ten. A word on this clone: Antigen specificity is unknown.

Germline CDR1 reads MNHNS; CDR2 reads SASEGT. The CDR3 contains 14 residues. Trimming shortened V by 4 bases and J by 2 bases, and 12 bases separated the two germline ends. The chain recombines TRBV6-1 with TRBJ2-7; D uncertain. This TCR was sampled from an adult with mismatch repair-deficient cancer. Sequencing was performed on peripheral blood, taken 44 weeks after starting pembrolizumab. The CDR3 sequence is CASSVNTRTYEQYF. Written as DNA, the CDR3 is TGTGCCAGCAGTGTCAACACAAGAACCTACGAGCAGTACTTC.